This section outlines one TCR beta chain sequence together with its context. Its antigen remains unknown. The sample belongs to a study of OX40 agonist ivuxolimab in advanced cancers. As for the study in general: From 23 to 79 years was the age range, with a mean of roughly 59 years, and about 83% were male.

With autoimmune disease history or systemic immunosuppression, patients were excluded. Study results and limitations: Within 6 weeks, CD4+ and CD8+ blood T cells expanded clonally at 0.1 to 3.0 mg/kg. The investigators did not determine what antigen specificity the expanded peripheral T cells had.

Measured with immunoSEQ multiplex PCR; TCRdb has only the in-frame clones, and not every one. The sample shows some 87,000 clones, around nine tenths of them seen only once. The germline CDR1 and CDR2 sequences are SGHDN and FVKESK. Trimming took 1 base from V and 7 from J, leaving 8 bases between them. CDR3 length: 13 residues. The chain couples TRBV14 to TRBJ1-5; D may be TRBD1 (5 bases). This receptor was obtained from an adult with an advanced solid tumor such as melanoma, head and neck, liver or kidney cancer. The sample consisted of CD4+ or CD8+ T cells sorted from blood, taken in a trial of the OX40 agonist ivuxolimab. The chain's CDR3 is CASSQGGSQPQHF. CDR3 nucleotides: TGTGCCAGCAGCCAAGGGGGCAGCCAGCCCCAGCATTTT.